The 2 T cell receptor beta chains reported below all come from one sample, sequenced in a study of CD8 T cells in ankylosing spondylitis. Findings and caveats of the study: Seemingly distinctive of ankylosing spondylitis blood was a TCR beta motif formed by eight highly homologous variants.

From the 5' RACE reads, TCRdb called clonotypes with MiXCR, one entry per CDR3 protein. The sample holds around 390,000 distinct CDR3 sequences, under 25% seen once. No antigen is known for these receptors. Sequenced: blood, either unsorted or a sorted T cell fraction (not recorded which). These receptors came from a male donor with ankylosing spondylitis.

The rearrangement joins TRBV28 to TRBJ2-4, with D perhaps TRBD1 or TRBD2 (5 bases each). The CDR3 consists of 16 residues. Germline CDR1 MDHEN, CDR2 SYDVKM. The V and J ends lost 6 bases and 0 bases respectively, with 15 bases between them. In DNA, the CDR3 is TGTGCCAGCAGGGCCGGGGACCTAATAGCCAAAAACATTCAGTACTTC. The encoded protein is CASRAGDLIAKNIQYF.

This chain connects TRBV13 to TRBJ2-7; 7 nucleotides match TRBD1. Germline CDR1 reads PRHDT; CDR2 reads FYEKMQ (reference sequence). The CDR3 sequence is 14 residues long. V lost 4 bases to trimming and J lost 2 bases; unmatched junction nucleotides: 5. CDR3 nucleotides: TGTGCCAGCAGCTCAAGGGGGCTTCCCTACGAGCAGTACTTC. Its translation: CASSSRGLPYEQYF.